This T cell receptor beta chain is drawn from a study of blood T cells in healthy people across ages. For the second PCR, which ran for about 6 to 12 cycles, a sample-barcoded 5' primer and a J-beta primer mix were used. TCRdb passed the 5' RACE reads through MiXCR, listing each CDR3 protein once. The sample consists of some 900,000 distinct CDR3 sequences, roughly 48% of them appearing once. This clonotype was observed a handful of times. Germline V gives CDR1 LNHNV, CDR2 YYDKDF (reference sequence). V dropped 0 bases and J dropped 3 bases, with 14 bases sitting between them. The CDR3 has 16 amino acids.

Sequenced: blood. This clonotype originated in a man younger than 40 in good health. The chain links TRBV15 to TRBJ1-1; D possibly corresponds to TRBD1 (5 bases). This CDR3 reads CATSREGETRDTEAFF. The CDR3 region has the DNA TGTGCCACCAGCAGAGAGGGGGAAACCAGAGACACTGAAGCTTTCTTT. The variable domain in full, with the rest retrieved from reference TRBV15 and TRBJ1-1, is DAMVIQNPRYQVTQFGKPVTLSCSQTLNHNVMYWYQQKSSQAPKLLFHYYDKDFNNEADTPDNFQSRRPNTSFCFLDIRSPGLGDTAMYLCATSREGETRDTEAFFGQGTRLTVV.